This T cell receptor beta chain was sequenced in a study of blood T cell repertoires in COVID-19. The table came from immunoSEQ multiplex PCR; TCRdb's copy has only in-frame clones and leaves some out. The repertoire consists of about 59,000 clones, with 91% occurring once and the leading ten covering around 9%. Germline assignment: CDR1 MDHEN and CDR2 SYDVKM. Germline trimming cut 7 bases from V and 6 bases from J; bases unmatched to any gene: 15. The CDR3 has 18 residues. The specimen sequenced was peripheral blood. The receptor's source is a human donor in a cohort sampled during active COVID-19. The V and J genes are TRBV28 and TRBJ2-7; 16 bases are shared with TRBD2. The CDR3 coding sequence is TGTGCCAGCACAACCCATGGGACTAGCGGGAGGGGAGTCAGCGAGCAGTACTTC. Its translation is CASTTHGTSGRGVSEQYF.